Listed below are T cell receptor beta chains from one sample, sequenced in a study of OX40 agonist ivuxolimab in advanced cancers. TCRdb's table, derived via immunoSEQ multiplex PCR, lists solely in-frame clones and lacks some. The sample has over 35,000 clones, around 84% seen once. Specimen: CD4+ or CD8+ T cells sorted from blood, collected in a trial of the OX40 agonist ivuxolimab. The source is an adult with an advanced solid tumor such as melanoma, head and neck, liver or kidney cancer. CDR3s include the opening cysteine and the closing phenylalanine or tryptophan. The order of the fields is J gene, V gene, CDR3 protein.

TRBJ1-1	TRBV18	CASSQPYTEAFF
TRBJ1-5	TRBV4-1	CASSPLSPGLSNQPQHF
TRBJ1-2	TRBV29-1	CSAHGGTYGYTF
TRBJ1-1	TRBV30	CAWSVGGTGLGVTEAFF
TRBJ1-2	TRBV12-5	CASGLALPGTGDGYTF
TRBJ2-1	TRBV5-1	CASSSTPGSGAEQFF
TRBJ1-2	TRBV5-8	CASSLFRDSPYGYTF
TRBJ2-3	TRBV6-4	CASSRLGGTDTQYF
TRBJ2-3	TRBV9	CASTEGGLSDTQYF
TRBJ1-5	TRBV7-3	CASSLHKRQLAGQPQHF
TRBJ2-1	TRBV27	CASSQWTGEMGNEQFF
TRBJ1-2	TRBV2	CASAWGYGYTF
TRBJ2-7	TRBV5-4	CASSLGLAGIEQYF
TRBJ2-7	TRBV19	CASSIGAGTASYEQYF
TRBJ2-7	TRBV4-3	CASSQDYGGRLAYEQYF
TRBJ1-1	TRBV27	CASSWTGAGTEAFF
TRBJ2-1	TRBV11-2	CASSLTGSSYNEQFF
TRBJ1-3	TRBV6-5	CASSYRGVAYGNTIYF
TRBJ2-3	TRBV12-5	CASGPGESFGTDTQYF
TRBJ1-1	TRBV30	CAWSGAGPNTEAFF
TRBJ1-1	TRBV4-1	CASSQGTGGSAEAFF
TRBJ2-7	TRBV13	CASSLRPQGGNYEQYF
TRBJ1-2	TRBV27	CASSPGGNYGYTF
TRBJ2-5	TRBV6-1	CASSKTGSQETQYF
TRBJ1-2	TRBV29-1	CSVEPGETGTNYGYTF
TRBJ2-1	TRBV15	CATSSLMAGGPNEQFF
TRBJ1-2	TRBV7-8	CASSLYQGPSYGYTF
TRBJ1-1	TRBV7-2	CASSLSINTEAFF
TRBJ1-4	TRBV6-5	CASSVTGGRGKLFF
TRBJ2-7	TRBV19	CASSRQGSHEQYF
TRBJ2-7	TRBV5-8	CASSGGVLF
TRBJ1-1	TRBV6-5	CASSYSTGAAEAFF
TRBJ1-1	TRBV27	CASSLSNLINPITEAFF
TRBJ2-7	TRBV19	CASSIGTSSHEQYF
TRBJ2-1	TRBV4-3	CASSRDGTGRVLTYNEQFF
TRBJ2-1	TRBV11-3	CASSLGLAGGLNEQFF
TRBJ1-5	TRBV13	CASSFAGQPQHF
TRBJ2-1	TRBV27	CASSFSVTPDNEQFF
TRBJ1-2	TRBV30	CAWSYGADYGYTF
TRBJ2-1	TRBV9	CASSVLQLHNEQFF
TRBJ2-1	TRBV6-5	CASTVAGSYNEQFF
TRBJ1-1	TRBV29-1	CSVTGGWNTEAFF
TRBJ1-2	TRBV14	CASSQKAGDLYGYTF